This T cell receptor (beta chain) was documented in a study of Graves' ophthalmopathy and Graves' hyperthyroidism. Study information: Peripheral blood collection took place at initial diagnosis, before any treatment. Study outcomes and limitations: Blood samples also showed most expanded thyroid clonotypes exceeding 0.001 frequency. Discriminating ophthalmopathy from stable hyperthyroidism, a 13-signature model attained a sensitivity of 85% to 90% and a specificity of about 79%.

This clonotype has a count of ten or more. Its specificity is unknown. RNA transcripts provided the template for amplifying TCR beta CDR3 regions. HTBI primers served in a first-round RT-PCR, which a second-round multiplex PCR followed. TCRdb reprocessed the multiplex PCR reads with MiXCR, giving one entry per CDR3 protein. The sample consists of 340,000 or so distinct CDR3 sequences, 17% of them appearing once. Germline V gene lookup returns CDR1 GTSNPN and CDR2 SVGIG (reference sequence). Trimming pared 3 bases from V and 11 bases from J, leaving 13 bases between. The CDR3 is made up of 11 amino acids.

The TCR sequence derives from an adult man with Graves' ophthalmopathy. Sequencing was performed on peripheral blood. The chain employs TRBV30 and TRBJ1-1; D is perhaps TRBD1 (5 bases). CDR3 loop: CAWSGGTRAFF. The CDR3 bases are TGTGCCTGGAGCGGCGGGACTCGGGCTTTCTTT.